The next 7 T cell receptor beta chains were all read from a single sample in a study of T cells expressing NK-cell markers. TCRdb reanalyzed the 5' RACE reads, giving one entry per CDR3 protein sequence and no DNA. The sample features about 450,000 distinct CDR3 sequences, with about 7.3% in its top ten. Sequenced input: blood T cells: a sorted CD56 or NKG2C T cell subset, CD4+ or CD8+ T cells, or bulk PBMC T cells (not recorded which). Receptors originate from a woman between 18 and 70 years old in good health.

The chain combines TRBV9 with TRBJ2-1. The CDR3 spans 13 residues. Germline lookup yields CDR1 SGDLS and CDR2 YYNGEE. The CDR3 sequence is CASSVGANDEQFF.

This sequence joins TRBV12-3 or TRBV12-4 and TRBJ2-2; TCRdb selects TRBD1, and the lack of DNA leaves this call unchecked. The CDR3 totals 12 residues. CDR3 residues: CASNQGPGELFF.

The chain employs TRBV7-2 and TRBJ2-3; TCRdb reports TRBD1, a call that lacks DNA to check it against. The CDR3 loop spans 16 amino acids. CDR1 and CDR2 from the germline V gene are SGHTA and FQGNSA. The CDR3 sequence is CASSLVQAARTDTQYF.

The rearrangement links TRBV2 to TRBJ1-1. Per germline, CDR1 SNHLY and CDR2 FYNNEI. The CDR3 contains 14 residues. The CDR3 is CASRERGKNTEAFF.

V and J are TRBV7-9 and TRBJ2-3. The CDR3 runs 13 residues. CDR1 SEHNR and CDR2 FQNEAQ come from the germline V gene (reference sequence). The CDR3 here is CASSVRTTDTQYF.

The genes are TRBV20-1 and TRBJ1-6; the D call of TRBD1 rests on TCRdb alone, since no DNA is present to check it. This CDR3 is built from 14 residues. The germline CDR1 and CDR2 sequences are DFQATT and SNEGSKA (reference sequence). CDR3 residues: CSAQLGGENSPLHF.

The rearrangement joins TRBV6-2 or TRBV6-3 to TRBJ2-7; as DNA is missing, the TRBD2 call by TCRdb cannot be tested. The CDR3 is 14 residues long. The germline V gene has CDR1 MNHEY and CDR2 SVGEGT. The chain's CDR3 is CASRPSGTSYEQYF.